Presented here are 8 T cell receptor beta chains from one specimen sequenced in a study of shared clonotypes between healthy human individuals. TCRdb's table, derived via immunoSEQ multiplex PCR, lists solely in-frame clones and lacks some. Found here are 2.3 million or so clones, roughly 93% of them singletons; the top ten hold about 0.41%. The material sequenced was naive CD4+ T cells from PBMCs. Subset in this sample: CD45RA+ positively selected. Receptor source: a man between 18 and 29 years old in good health. Some clones in this sample may be carry-over from other donors' samples.

This chain connects TRBV19 to TRBJ2-1; 13 nucleotides line up with TRBD2. The V gene's germline CDR1 is LNHDA and CDR2 SQIVND (reference sequence). The CDR3 has 16 residues. V trimming: 4 bases; J trimming: 2 bases; junction bases outside the gene matches: 2. In nucleotides, the CDR3 is TGTGCCAGTAGTAGGGGACTAGCGGGAACCTACAATGAGCAGTTCTTC. Translation: CASSRGLAGTYNEQFF.

J is TRBJ2-4 and V is TRBV19; D unresolved. The CDR3 contains 16 residues. V was clipped by 7 bases and J by 1 base, with 17 bases between them. Per germline, CDR1 LNHDA and CDR2 SQIVND (reference sequence). CDR3 DNA sequence: TGTGCCAGTACGGAACGGACCCCCGGGGCCAAAAACATTCAGTACTTC. Protein sequence: CASTERTPGAKNIQYF.

In the case of this clone: The sample has other DNA sequences that encode this CDR3 too. The V and J genes are TRBV6-1 and TRBJ2-1, with 13 nucleotides matching TRBD2. The CDR3 length is 14 residues. The V gene's germline CDR1 is MNHNS and CDR2 SASEGT. V gave up 3 bases and J gave up 7 bases; unmatched junction bases: 0. The CDR3, as DNA: TGTGCCAGCAGTGAGGGACTAGCGGGAAATGAGCAGTTCTTC. This sequence encodes CASSEGLAGNEQFF.

J is TRBJ2-7 and V is TRBV11-2, with 9 nucleotides matching TRBD1. The trim removed 7 bases at V and 6 bases at J, leaving 10 bases unmatched. The CDR3 spans 14 residues. Germline V CDR1 and CDR2: SGHAT, FQNNGV. The CDR3 sequence: CASNSGTGLIEQYF. CDR3 DNA sequence: TGTGCCAGCAATTCCGGGACAGGGCTTATCGAGCAGTACTTC.

The chain carries TRBV19 and TRBJ1-2; TRBD1 agrees at 7 bases. Trimming took 4 bases from V and 4 from J; bases not matched to a gene: 6. Germline CDR1 is LNHDA and CDR2 is SQIVND (reference sequence). The CDR3 is 14 residues long. The CDR3 here is CASSTPQGRYGYTF. DNA of the CDR3: TGTGCCAGTAGTACGCCACAGGGGCGCTATGGCTACACCTTC.

The J gene is TRBJ2-5, the V gene TRBV18; D unclear. The germline V and J ends were trimmed by 4 bases and 0 bases, with 6 bases remaining between them. Germline values: CDR1 KGHSH, CDR2 LQKENI. The CDR3 spans 13 residues. The CDR3 sequence: CASSLDNQETQYF. The DNA for the CDR3 is TGTGCCAGCTCACTCGACAACCAAGAGACCCAGTACTTC.

CDR3 residues: CASSFQGGDGYTF. The CDR3 bases are TGTGCCAGCAGCTTCCAGGGAGGTGATGGCTACACCTTC. The chain has TRBV7-2 and TRBJ1-2; TRBD1 is a possible D gene (5 bases). V lost 3 bases to trimming and J lost 6 bases, with 11 bases between them. Germline CDR1 reads SGHTA; CDR2 reads FQGNSA. CDR3 length equals 13 residues.

The V and J genes are TRBV5-4 and TRBJ2-3, with 7 bases identical to TRBD2. This CDR3 spans 16 amino acids. Germline assignment: CDR1 SGHNT and CDR2 YYREEE (reference sequence). V lost 1 base, J lost 4 bases, and 9 bases stayed unmatched. The CDR3 spells CASSLSAGESADTQYF. In DNA form, the CDR3 reads TGTGCCAGCAGCTTGTCTGCGGGAGAGTCCGCAGATACGCAGTATTTT.